Presented here are 18 T cell receptor beta chains from one specimen sequenced in a study of control samples from healthy donors and cancer patients. Clones were sequenced by immunoSEQ multiplex PCR, and TCRdb holds only the in-frame ones, with some missing. The repertoire holds tens of thousands of clones, approximately 90% seen once, with less than 4.5% in the top ten. Sequenced material: blood. These receptors were collected from a woman aged 50 to 65 in good health.

V gene TRBV5-1 combines with J gene TRBJ2-1; no clear D gene. The germline gives CDR1 SGHRS, CDR2 YFSETQ. The CDR3 is made up of 14 amino acids. V was trimmed by 0 bases and J by 5 bases, leaving 9 bases between them. The CDR3 DNA is TGCGCCAGCAGCTTGGCCCCGCCAGACAATGAGCAGTTCTTC. Translated: CASSLAPPDNEQFF.

The CDR3 loop is CASSVWTVGEFGGYTF. The CDR3 DNA is TGTGCCAGCAGCGTGTGGACTGTGGGAGAGTTTGGAGGCTACACCTTC. The V and J genes are TRBV9 and TRBJ1-2, with no clear D. Trimming shortened V by 2 bases and J by 8 bases, and 22 bases separated the two germline ends. This CDR3 comprises 16 residues. Germline-derived CDR1 and CDR2 are SGDLS and YYNGEE.

The chain uses TRBV7-2 and TRBJ2-5; tentative D call: TRBD1 (5 bases). The germline CDR1 and CDR2 sequences are SGHTA and FQGNSA. Trimming removed 4 bases at V and 3 bases at J, with 9 bases between. The CDR3 loop spans 13 amino acids. Here the CDR3 reads CASSWTSEETQYF. The DNA of the CDR3 is TGTGCCAGCAGCTGGACATCCGAAGAGACCCAGTACTTC.

The CDR3 loop reads CASSLGGDYEQYF. DNA for the CDR3: TGTGCCAGCAGCTTGGGAGGGGACTACGAGCAGTACTTC. The chain links TRBV7-2 to TRBJ2-7; 7 bases map to TRBD2. CDR3 length equals 13 residues. V shed 3 bases and J 3 bases; nucleotides not matched to a gene: 2. Germline values: CDR1 SGHTA, CDR2 FQGNSA.

The J gene is TRBJ2-4, the V gene TRBV5-8, with D hard to call. Germline-derived CDR1 and CDR2 are SGHTS and YDEGEE. The CDR3 loop spans 15 amino acids. The V end was cut by 3 bases, the J end by 2 bases, with 12 bases between. DNA of the CDR3: TGTGCCAGCAGCTCCCGTGGGTGGACCAAAAACATTCAGTACTTC. It translates to CASSSRGWTKNIQYF.

The gene calls are TRBV9 and TRBJ1-2; D unresolved. V lost 3 bases and J lost 0, with 3 bases in between. Germline CDR1 reads SGDLS; CDR2 reads YYNGEE. This CDR3 is built from 12 residues. The CDR3 here is CASSGTNYGYTF. CDR3 DNA: TGTGCCAGCAGCGGTACTAACTATGGCTACACCTTC.

V gene TRBV5-4 combines with J gene TRBJ2-1; a weak D match, TRBD1 (5 bases). The V gene's germline CDR1 is SGHNT and CDR2 YYREEE (reference sequence). The CDR3 contains 13 residues. V lost 10 bases to trimming and J lost 3 bases, with 14 bases between them. The CDR3 DNA follows: TGTGCCGCCGCGCGGACAAGCTACAATGAGCAGTTCTTC. This codes for CAAARTSYNEQFF.

This chain joins TRBV5-6 and TRBJ1-6, with 9 nucleotides matching TRBD1. The germline gives CDR1 SGHDT, CDR2 YYEEEE. V was pared by 2 bases and J by 4 bases, with 4 bases of the junction left unmatched. The CDR3 spans 16 residues. CDR3 sequence (DNA): TGTGCCAGCAGCTTAGGACAGGGGTCGTATAATTCACCCCTCCACTTT. Residues: CASSLGQGSYNSPLHF.

The CDR3 region has the DNA TGTGCCAGCAGCTTACGGGATACTAACTATGGCTACACCTTC. This sequence encodes CASSLRDTNYGYTF. V gene TRBV7-9 combines with J gene TRBJ1-2; D is uncertain. Looked up from germline, CDR1 is SEHNR and CDR2 is FQNEAQ (reference sequence). The ends were cut back, 2 bases at V and 0 bases at J, with 7 bases in the middle. The CDR3 is made up of 14 amino acids.

The chain carries TRBV5-1 and TRBJ1-2; TRBD1 aligns across 11 bases. CDR1 SGHRS and CDR2 YFSETQ come from the germline V gene. Germline trimming cut 3 bases from V and 8 bases from J; bases unmatched to any gene: 6. The CDR3 is 14 residues long. CDR3 coding DNA: TGCGCCAGCAGCTCTGGACAGGGGGCAGGAGGCTACACCTTC. Its translation is CASSSGQGAGGYTF.

The chain carries TRBV19 and TRBJ1-2; tentatively, D is TRBD1 (6 bases). Trimming shortened V by 7 bases and J by 5 bases, and 17 bases separated the two germline ends. There are 14 residues in the CDR3. The germline V gene encodes CDR1 LNHDA and CDR2 SQIVND (reference sequence). The CDR3 DNA reads as TGTGCCAGTACCAACCCGGACAGACTATATGGCTACACCTTC. Protein product: CASTNPDRLYGYTF.

This clone occurred once. The chain recombines TRBV7-8 with TRBJ2-7; D gene uncertain. CDR1 is SGHVS and CDR2 is FQNEAQ in the germline V gene. The CDR3 spans 12 residues. Between the trimmed V and J ends, which lost 2 bases and 3 bases, there was a span of 5 bases. The CDR3 protein is CASSLTNYEQYF. In DNA, the CDR3 is TGTGCCAGCAGCTTAACCAACTACGAGCAGTACTTC.

This clone was detected once. V and J are TRBV19 and TRBJ1-2, with a weak D call TRBD1 (5 bases). Germline CDR1 reads LNHDA; CDR2 reads SQIVND (reference sequence). This CDR3 is 13 amino acids long. V was pared by 9 bases and J by 6 bases, with 17 bases between. The CDR3 bases are TGTGCCAGCGGGCCGGGGCGCGAGGATGGCTACACCTTC. Encoded protein: CASGPGREDGYTF.

V and J are TRBV7-9 and TRBJ2-7; TRBD1 aligns across 7 bases. Looked up from germline, CDR1 is SEHNR and CDR2 is FQNEAQ (reference sequence). With 3 bases clipped from V and 13 bases from J, the junction kept 3 bases outside the gene matches. This CDR3 region has 10 residues. This chain's CDR3 is CASSLDRTYF. The CDR3 coding sequence is TGTGCCAGCAGCTTGGACAGGACTTACTTC.

The V gene is TRBV2, the J gene TRBJ1-2; possibly TRBD1 for D (5 bases). The germline V and J ends were trimmed by 2 bases and 4 bases, with 11 bases remaining between them. This CDR3 is built from 14 residues. Germline values: CDR1 SNHLY, CDR2 FYNNEI. As DNA, the CDR3 is TGTGCCAGCAGTGAAAGAAGGGGCCCCTATGGCTACACCTTC. This sequence encodes CASSERRGPYGYTF.

The chain is built from TRBV27 and TRBJ1-1; no firm D call. This CDR3 region has 13 residues. The germline CDR1 and CDR2 sequences are MNHEY and SMNVEV (reference sequence). Between the trimmed V and J ends, which lost 4 bases and 1 base, there was a span of 7 bases. The CDR3 DNA sequence: TGTGCCAGCAGTTCTAGGAGGAACACTGAAGCTTTCTTT. Translating gives CASSSRRNTEAFF.

V gene TRBV7-2 combines with J gene TRBJ2-5; no definite D call. Trimming pared 2 bases from V and 7 bases from J, leaving 14 bases between. The CDR3 covers 14 residues. CDR1 is SGHTA, CDR2 FQGNSA, per germline. CDR3 sequence reads: CASSLMQTEGTQYF. The DNA for the CDR3 is TGTGCCAGCAGCTTAATGCAGACCGAAGGGACCCAGTACTTC.

The rearrangement uses TRBV7-9 and TRBJ1-2, with TRBD1 matching 7 bases. This CDR3 region has 14 residues. Germline values: CDR1 SEHNR, CDR2 FQNEAQ (reference sequence). With 5 bases clipped from V and 8 bases from J, the junction kept 11 bases outside the gene matches. The chain's CDR3 is CASSLLLGGIGYTF. The CDR3 nucleotides read TGTGCCAGCAGCCTACTCTTAGGGGGCATCGGCTACACCTTC. The full variable domain, in which reference TRBV7-9 and TRBJ1-2 provide the parts outside the CDR3, is DTGVSQNPRHKITKRGQNVTFRCDPISEHNRLYWYRQTLGQGPEFLTYFQNEAQLEKSRLLSDRFSAERPKGSFSTLEIQRTEQGDSAMYLCASSLLLGGIGYTFGSGTRLTVV.